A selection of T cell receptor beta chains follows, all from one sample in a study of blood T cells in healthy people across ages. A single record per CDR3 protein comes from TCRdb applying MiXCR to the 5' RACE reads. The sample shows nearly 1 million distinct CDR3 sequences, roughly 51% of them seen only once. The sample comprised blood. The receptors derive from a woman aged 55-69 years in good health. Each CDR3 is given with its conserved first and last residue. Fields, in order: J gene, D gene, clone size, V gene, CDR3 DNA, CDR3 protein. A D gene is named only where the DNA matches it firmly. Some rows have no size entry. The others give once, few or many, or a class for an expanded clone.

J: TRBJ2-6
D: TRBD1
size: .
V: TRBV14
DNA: TGTGCCAGCAGCCACATTTCAATGGGGACAGGGTTTGGGGCCAACGTCCTGACTTTC
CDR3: CASSHISMGTGFGANVLTF

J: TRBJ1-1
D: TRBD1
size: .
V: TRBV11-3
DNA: TGTGCCAGCAGCCACAGGGGTTTGACTTTCTTT
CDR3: CASSHRGLTFF

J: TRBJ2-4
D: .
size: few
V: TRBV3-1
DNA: TGTGCCAGCAGCCCAGCCCCGACAGAAAACAAAAACATTCAGTACTTC
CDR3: CASSPAPTENKNIQYF

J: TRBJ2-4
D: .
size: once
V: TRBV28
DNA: TGTGCCAGCAGTCTCTCTTGCCGTCGGGTCGCCAAAAACATTCAGTACTTC
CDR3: CASSLSCRRVAKNIQYF

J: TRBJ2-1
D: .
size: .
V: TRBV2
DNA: TGTGCCAGCAGTGAACAGGCGGGAAGCTCCTACAATGAGCAGTTCTTC
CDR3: CASSEQAGSSYNEQFF

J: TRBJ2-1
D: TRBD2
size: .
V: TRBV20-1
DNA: TGCAGTGCTAGATCCCAGCGGGGGATGTGGGAGCAGTTCTTC
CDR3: CSARSQRGMWEQFF

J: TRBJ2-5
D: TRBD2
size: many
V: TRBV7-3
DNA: TGTGCCAGCAGCTTAGGCGGGGGACTTGGTGAGACCCAGTACTTC
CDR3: CASSLGGGLGETQYF

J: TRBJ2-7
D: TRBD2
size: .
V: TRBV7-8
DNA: TGTGCCAGCAGCTTAGCAAGAGCGGGGACCGCCTACGAGCAGTACTTC
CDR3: CASSLARAGTAYEQYF

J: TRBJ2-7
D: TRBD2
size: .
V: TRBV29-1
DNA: TGCAGCTGCTCTGGGGGAGGGACCTACGAGCAGTACTTC
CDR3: CSCSGGGTYEQYF

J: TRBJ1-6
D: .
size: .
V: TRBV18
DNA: TGTGCCAGCTCAATCTCTGATTCACATAATTCACCCCTCCACTTT
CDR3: CASSISDSHNSPLHF

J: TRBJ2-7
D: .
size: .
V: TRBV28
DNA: TGTGCCAGCAGTTTGGCCCGACAGGGAGGGCGGGAGCAGTACTTC
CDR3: CASSLARQGGREQYF

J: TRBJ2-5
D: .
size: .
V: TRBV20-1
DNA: TGCAGTGCCGAGACTAGGTGGAAAGAGACCCAGTACTTC
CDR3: CSAETRWKETQYF

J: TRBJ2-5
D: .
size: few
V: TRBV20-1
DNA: TGCAGTGCTAGAGATCCGAATAGGAAGGCAGAGACCCAGTACTTC
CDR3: CSARDPNRKAETQYF

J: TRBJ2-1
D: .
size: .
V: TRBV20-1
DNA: TGCAGTGCTCATTCAGCGGTGGCAGAGGAGCAGTTCTTC
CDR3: CSAHSAVAEEQFF

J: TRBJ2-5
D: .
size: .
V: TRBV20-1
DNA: TGCAGTGCTAGAGATGGGGGGAGGGGGGCCTACGAGCTGTACTTC
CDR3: CSARDGGRGAYELYF

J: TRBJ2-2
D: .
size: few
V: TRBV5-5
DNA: TGTGCCAGCGGGCCCCGGATCGGGGAGCTGTTTTTT
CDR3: CASGPRIGELFF

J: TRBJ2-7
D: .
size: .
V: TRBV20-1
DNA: TGCAGTGCTCCACACCCTCCCTACGAGCAGTACTTC
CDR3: CSAPHPPYEQYF

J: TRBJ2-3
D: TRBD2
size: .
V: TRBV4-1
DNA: TGCGCCAGCAGCCGGGGTAGCGGGAGGAGGGGCACAGATACGCAGTATTTT
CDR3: CASSRGSGRRGTDTQYF

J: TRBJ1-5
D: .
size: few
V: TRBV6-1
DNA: TGTGCCAGCCGGTGGAGTCGCAATCAGCCCCAGCATTTT
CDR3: CASRWSRNQPQHF

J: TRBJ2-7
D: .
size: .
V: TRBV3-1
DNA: TGTGCCAGCAGCCCCAGAGGCGGTGCCTCCTACGAGCAGTACTTC
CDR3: CASSPRGGASYEQYF

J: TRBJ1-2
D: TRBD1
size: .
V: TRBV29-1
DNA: TGCAGCGTCCCGGGACAGGGTTCCTATGGCTACACCTTC
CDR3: CSVPGQGSYGYTF

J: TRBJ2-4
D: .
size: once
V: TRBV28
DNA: TGTGCCAGCAGGAAGCGAGGTGGCCTAGCCAAAAACATTCAGTACTTC
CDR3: CASRKRGGLAKNIQYF

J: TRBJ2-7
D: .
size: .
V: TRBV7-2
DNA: TGTGCCAGCAGCCCTTTTTTTAGCGGATCTACCTCCTACGAGCAGTACTTC
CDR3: CASSPFFSGSTSYEQYF

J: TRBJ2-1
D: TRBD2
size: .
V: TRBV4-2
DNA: TGTGCCAGCAGCCAAGATGGGAGGGGCGGGAGGACGTACAATGAGCAGTTCTTC
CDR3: CASSQDGRGGRTYNEQFF

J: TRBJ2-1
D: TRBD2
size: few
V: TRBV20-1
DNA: TGCAGTACATTCGGTAGCGGGTCAACCAATGAGCAGTTCTTC
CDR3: CSTFGSGSTNEQFF

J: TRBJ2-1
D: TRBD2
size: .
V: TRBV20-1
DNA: TGCAGTGCTAGAGACCGAATCCATAGCGGGAGCCCCAATGAGCAGTTCTTC
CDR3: CSARDRIHSGSPNEQFF

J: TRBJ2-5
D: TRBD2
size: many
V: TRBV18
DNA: TGTGCCAGCAGTCCCGGACTAGAAGAGACCCAGTACTTC
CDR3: CASSPGLEETQYF

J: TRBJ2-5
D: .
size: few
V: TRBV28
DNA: TGTGCCAGCAGTTACGGAGGAGGGGCCAAGACCCAGTACTTC
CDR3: CASSYGGGAKTQYF

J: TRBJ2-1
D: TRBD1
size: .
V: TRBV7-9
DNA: TGTGCCAGCAGTTATGACCAGGGGGCTGGTTACAATGAGCAGTTCTTC
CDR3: CASSYDQGAGYNEQFF

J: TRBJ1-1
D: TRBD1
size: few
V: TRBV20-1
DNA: TGCAGTGCTAGTAAACCTCCGGGACAGGGGAACACTGAAGCTTTCTTT
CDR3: CSASKPPGQGNTEAFF

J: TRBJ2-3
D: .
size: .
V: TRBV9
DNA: TGTGCCAGCAGCGCCTCCACAGGATCTCTTAGCACAGATACGCAGTATTTT
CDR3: CASSASTGSLSTDTQYF

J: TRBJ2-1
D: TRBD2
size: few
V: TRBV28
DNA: TGTGCCAGCCATACTAGCGGGAGGGGTAATGAGCAGTTCTTC
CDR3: CASHTSGRGNEQFF

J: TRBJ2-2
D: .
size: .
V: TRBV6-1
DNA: TGTGCCAGCAGTCGAGTCTCGTGGGCCACCGGGGAGCTGTTTTTT
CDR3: CASSRVSWATGELFF

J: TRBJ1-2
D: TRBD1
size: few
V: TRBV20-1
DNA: TGCAGTGCTAGCATGGACAGGGTGAACTATGGCTACACCTTC
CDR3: CSASMDRVNYGYTF

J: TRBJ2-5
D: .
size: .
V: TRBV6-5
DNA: TGTGCCAGCAGTTACTCGAGCGTCCAAGAGACCCAGTACTTC
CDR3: CASSYSSVQETQYF

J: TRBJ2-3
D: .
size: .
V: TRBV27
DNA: TGCGCCAGCTGCCCCCAGGACCCTAGCACAGGCACGCAGTATTTT
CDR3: CASCPQDPSTGTQYF

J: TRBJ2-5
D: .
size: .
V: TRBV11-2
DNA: TGTGCCAGCAGAACCCTAGTGGGAGGCGAGTGGGAGACCCAGTACTTC
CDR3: CASRTLVGGEWETQYF

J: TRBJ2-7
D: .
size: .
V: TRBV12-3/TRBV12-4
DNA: TGTGCCAGCAGTTTTTCAGCGGTCGAGCAGTACTTC
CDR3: CASSFSAVEQYF

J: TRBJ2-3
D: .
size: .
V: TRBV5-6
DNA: TGTGCCAGCAGCCTCCCCTCCCTTAGCACAGATACGCAGTATTTT
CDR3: CASSLPSLSTDTQYF

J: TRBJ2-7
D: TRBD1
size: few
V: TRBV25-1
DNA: TGTGCCAGCAGTGAATACACAGGGGATACCTCTGAGCAGTACTTC
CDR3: CASSEYTGDTSEQYF

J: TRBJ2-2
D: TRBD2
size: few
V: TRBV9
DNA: TGTGCCAGCAGCGCTATCCTCGGGAGGGACACCGGGGAGCTGTTTTTT
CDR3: CASSAILGRDTGELFF

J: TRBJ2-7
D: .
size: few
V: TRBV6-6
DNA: TGTGCCAGCAGTCGAACAGGGAACTCTCCCTACGAGCAGTACTTC
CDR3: CASSRTGNSPYEQYF

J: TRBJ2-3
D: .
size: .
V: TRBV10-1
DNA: TGCGCCACCGGATCGGGACCCAACACAGATACGCAGTATTTT
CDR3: CATGSGPNTDTQYF

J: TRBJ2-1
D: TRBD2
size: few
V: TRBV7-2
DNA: TGTGCCAGCAGCTTAATGCGACTAGCGGGAGAGCGTGAGCAGTTCTTC
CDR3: CASSLMRLAGEREQFF

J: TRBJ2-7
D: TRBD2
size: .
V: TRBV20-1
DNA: TGCAGTGCTAGAGATCGGTCAGCGGGGATCAACTCCTACGAGCAGTACTTC
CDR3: CSARDRSAGINSYEQYF

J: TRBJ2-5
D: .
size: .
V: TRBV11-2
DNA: TGTGCCAGCAGCTTAGTTGGTCCAGGTCGGGAGACCCAGTACTTC
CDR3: CASSLVGPGRETQYF

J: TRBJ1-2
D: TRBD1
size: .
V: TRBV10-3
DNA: TGTGCCACCCAGGGCCCGACAGGGGTGGAATCCTATGGCTACACCTTC
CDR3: CATQGPTGVESYGYTF

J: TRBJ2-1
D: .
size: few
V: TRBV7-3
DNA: TGTGCCAGCAGCCGGGGTGGGGGTACAGGTTTTGATGAGCAGTTCTTC
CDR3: CASSRGGGTGFDEQFF

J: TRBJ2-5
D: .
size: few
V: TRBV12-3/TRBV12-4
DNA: TGTGCCAGCAGGGCCGACCCGAGGGCACGAGAGACCCAGTACTTC
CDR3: CASRADPRARETQYF

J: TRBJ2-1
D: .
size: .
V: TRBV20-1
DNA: TGCAGTGCTTATGGAGGGACAAGGGGTCAACAGGGATACAATGAGCAGTTCTTC
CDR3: CSAYGGTRGQQGYNEQFF

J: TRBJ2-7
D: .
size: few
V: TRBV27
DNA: TGTGCCAGCAGTTTCGGGGGTGCCCCCTACGAGCAGTACTTC
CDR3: CASSFGGAPYEQYF

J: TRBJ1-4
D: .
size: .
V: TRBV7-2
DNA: TGTGCCAGCAGCTTGGCGGGGGGTAATGAAAAACTGTTTTTT
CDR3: CASSLAGGNEKLFF

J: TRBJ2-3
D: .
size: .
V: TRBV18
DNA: TGTGCCAGCTCACCAGGACAGACCACCACAGATACGCAGTATTTT
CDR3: CASSPGQTTTDTQYF

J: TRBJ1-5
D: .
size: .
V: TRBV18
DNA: TGTGCCAGCTCACCAGTGAGTACCCAAACATCTAATCAGCCCCAGCATTTT
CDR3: CASSPVSTQTSNQPQHF

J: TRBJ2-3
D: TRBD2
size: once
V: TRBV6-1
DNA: TGTGCCAGCAGTGAAGGTAGCGGGAGGGCCCGTACGCAGTATTTT
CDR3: CASSEGSGRARTQYF